This is a list of T cell receptor beta chains from one sample in a study of regulatory T cells in long-lasting Graves disease. TCRdb recomputed calls from the multiplex PCR reads with MiXCR, one row per CDR3 protein. Of 550,000 to 600,000 distinct CDR3 sequences in the sample, around 15% were seen once. These same data were also listed under a study on T cells in Graves' hyperthyroidism and ophthalmopathy.

Sequenced here: peripheral blood mononuclear cells (PBMCs), sampled at new diagnosis, from a patient treated with antithyroid drugs. The receptors stem from a man between 18 and 29 years old with Graves disease. Each CDR3 is given with its conserved first and last residue. A D gene is named only where the DNA matches it firmly. A clone size is listed for some rows: how often the clone was seen (once, few, many), or a class if it is expanded.

NA,TRBV19,NA,TRBJ2-3,TGTGCCAGTAGTATTAAGGAAGCAGATACGCAGTATTTT,CASSIKEADTQYF
few,TRBV6-1,NA,TRBJ2-2,TGTGCCAGCAACCAAGGCCCGAGGAACACCGGGGAGCTGTTTTTT,CASNQGPRNTGELFF
few,TRBV27,TRBD1,TRBJ1-2,TGTGCCAGCAGTTTGGGGGGACAGCCAACTGGCTATGGCTACACCTTC,CASSLGGQPTGYGYTF
few,TRBV20-1,NA,TRBJ2-7,TGCAGTGCCATTCGGGCAGGGAGTACCTACGAGCAGTACTTC,CSAIRAGSTYEQYF
few,TRBV6-1,TRBD1,TRBJ2-7,TGTGCCAGCAGTGAATCCCCCCCAGGACAGGGGTCGAAGTTGTGGCGCGAGCAGTACTTC,CASSESPPGQGSKLWREQYF
few,TRBV5-1,NA,TRBJ1-4,TGCGCCAGCAGCTTCTCGGGGGGGCAGGAAAAACTGTTTTTT,CASSFSGGQEKLFF
NA,TRBV18,NA,TRBJ1-6,TGTGCCAGCTCACCACCGTACAGGGTTGGCTCACCCCTCCACTTT,CASSPPYRVGSPLHF
many,TRBV5-1,TRBD2,TRBJ2-1,TGCGCCAGCAGCTTCACTGGGGCGGGAGGATACAATGAGCAGTTCTTC,CASSFTGAGGYNEQFF
NA,TRBV3-1,TRBD2,TRBJ2-3,TGTGCCAGCAGACCTACCGGGACTAGCGGGGCAGATACGCAGTATTTT,CASRPTGTSGADTQYF
many,TRBV28,TRBD2,TRBJ2-7,TGTGCCAGCAGTTCCAAAACTAGCGGGAGGATCCGCGGCGAGCAGTACTTC,CASSSKTSGRIRGEQYF
many,TRBV20-1,TRBD1,TRBJ1-1,TGCAGTGCTAGACCCCCTGACAGGGACACTGAAGCTTTCTTT,CSARPPDRDTEAFF
NA,TRBV29-1,TRBD1,TRBJ1-1,TGCAGCGTGGCACGGGACAGTATTAACACTGAAGCTTTCTTT,CSVARDSINTEAFF
many,TRBV2,NA,TRBJ2-1,TGTGCCAGCAGTGATAAGTACAGACACAATGAGCAGTTCTTC,CASSDKYRHNEQFF
once,TRBV20-1,TRBD1,TRBJ1-6,TGCAGTGCTAGACCACAGGGGGCGCAGAATTCACCCCTCCACTTT,CSARPQGAQNSPLHF
many,TRBV2,TRBD1,TRBJ1-1,TGTGCCAGCATTGGGACAGGGGTTTTCACTGAAGCTTTCTTT,CASIGTGVFTEAFF
NA,TRBV30,TRBD2,TRBJ2-1,TGTGCCTGGAGTTCACTACTCGGGACTAGCGGGAGGAGCTCCTACAATGAGCAGTTCTTC,CAWSSLLGTSGRSSYNEQFF
many,TRBV5-1,NA,TRBJ2-7,TGCGCCAGCAGCTTGGTCCCGGGGGCGGGAGAGCAGTACTTC,CASSLVPGAGEQYF
few,TRBV6-2/TRBV6-3,NA,TRBJ2-7,TGTGCCAGCAGTTACTCGAAAGCCCCCCTGGGGTACGAGCAGTACTTC,CASSYSKAPLGYEQYF
NA,TRBV20-1,NA,TRBJ2-4,TGCAGTGCCGCGTTTGTTAGCACAGATACGCAGTACTTC,CSAAFVSTDTQYF
NA,TRBV16,NA,TRBJ1-1,TGTGCCAGCAGCCAGCCGGGACGGAATAAAGCTTTCTTT,CASSQPGRNKAFF
few,TRBV20-1,NA,TRBJ2-7,TGCAGTGCTGACCGGGGCGCCTCCTACGAGCAGTACTTC,CSADRGASYEQYF
few,TRBV4-2,TRBD2,TRBJ2-3,TGTGCCAGCAGCCAAGAAGGACTAGCGGGACCAGCAGGGCAGTATTTT,CASSQEGLAGPAGQYF
NA,TRBV10-2,TRBD1,TRBJ1-5,TGCGCCAGCAGTCGGGGACAGGGGGAAAGCAATCAGCCCCAGCATTTT,CASSRGQGESNQPQHF
many,TRBV3-1,NA,TRBJ2-1,TGTGCCAGCAGCCAAAGATGGAATGAGCAGTTCTTC,CASSQRWNEQFF
many,TRBV5-1,TRBD1,TRBJ2-5,TGCGCCAGCAGCGCTACCGACAGGGGAGAGACCCAGTACTTC,CASSATDRGETQYF
NA,TRBV30,NA,TRBJ1-6,TGTGCCTGGAGCCGAACCGGTATCGGAGGGAATTCACCCCTCCACTTT,CAWSRTGIGGNSPLHF
few,TRBV30,TRBD2,TRBJ2-3,TGTGCCTGGAGTTTAGCGGGGACCCAGGGGTATTTT,CAWSLAGTQGYF
few,TRBV28,NA,TRBJ1-5,TGTGCCAGCAGTTTAGGCGGGGTGGGGGGCCAGCCCCAGCATTTT,CASSLGGVGGQPQHF
NA,TRBV5-5,NA,TRBJ1-1,TGTGCCAGCAGCCCCCGGGCGATGGCCGTGGGGACTGAAGCTTTCTTT,CASSPRAMAVGTEAFF